A single sample gave rise to the 21 T cell receptor beta chains below, sequenced in a study of metastatic and nonmetastatic thyroid tumors. Each patient came to thyroid surgery without any prior treatment (of any kind). Through MiXCR, TCRdb re-clonotyped the PCR reads. The sample contains 50,000 to 60,000 clones, about 15% of which appear only once. Sequencing used blood. These receptors originate from a female donor with papillary thyroid cancer or a benign thyroid nodule (not recorded which). Some clones in this sample may be carry-over from other donors' samples.

This clone showed up just a few times. The chain has TRBV12-3 or TRBV12-4 and TRBJ1-6; D gene ambiguous. Trimming removed 1 base from V and 7 bases from J, with 11 bases in between. This CDR3 spans 15 amino acids. The CDR3 region has the DNA TGTGCCAGCAGTTTAGTGGACCAGAGGAATTCACCCCTCCACTTT. Protein: CASSLVDQRNSPLHF.

This clone has just one count. V gene TRBV7-2 combines with J gene TRBJ2-1, with a possible D match to TRBD2 (6 bases). Trimming stripped 3 bases from V and 8 bases from J, with 14 bases between. CDR1 and CDR2 (germline): SGHTA, FQGNSA. The CDR3 is 14 amino acids. DNA for the CDR3: TGTGCCAGCAGCTTTCTCTGGAGGGCCGATGAGCAGTTCTTC. Its protein product is CASSFLWRADEQFF.

This rearrangement joins TRBV28 to TRBJ1-5; 7 nucleotides line up with TRBD1. Per germline, CDR1 MDHEN and CDR2 SYDVKM. CDR3 length equals 15 residues. J gave up 4 bases and V 9 bases, and 12 bases lay outside the gene matches. In nucleotides, the CDR3 is TGTGCCAGTTCGGGGGGGGACAGTAGAAATCAGCCCCAGCATTTT. Translation: CASSGGDSRNQPQHF.

In its sample, this clone was seen once. One junction end disagrees with the germline gene, perhaps due to a read error. The chain is built from TRBV5-5 and TRBJ1-2, with D possibly being TRBD1 (5 bases). Germline CDR1 reads SGHKS; CDR2 reads YYEKEE (reference sequence). This CDR3 is built from 15 residues. The CDR3 DNA follows: TGTGCCAACAGCTTTAATGGGGGGACTACTTATGGCTACACCTTC. This gives the protein CANSFNGGTTYGYTF.

This clone was counted a few times. This chain links TRBV28 with TRBJ2-7; no firm D call. Trimming removed 7 bases from V and 3 bases from J, with 19 bases in between. The CDR3 is 15 residues long. Germline V gene sequence: CDR1 MDHEN, CDR2 SYDVKM. CDR3 protein: CASTGSDDVYYEQYF. Here the CDR3 DNA reads TGTGCCAGCACCGGATCGGATGATGTATACTACGAGCAGTACTTC.

In its sample, this clone was seen many times. CDR3 DNA: TGTGCCAGCAGCTTGGCGCGGGGATCCCGCAACACCATATATTTT. Its protein is CASSLARGSRNTIYF. V is TRBV5-6 and J is TRBJ1-3; D gene ambiguous. This CDR3 is built from 15 residues. V was clipped by 0 bases and J by 7 bases, with 14 bases between them. CDR1 and CDR2 from the germline V gene are SGHDT and YYEEEE.

J is TRBJ2-5 and V is TRBV30, with TRBD1 matching 7 bases. Losses at the gene ends were 1 base for V and 4 bases for J; bases not matched to a gene: 3. Germline V lookup: CDR1 GTSNPN, CDR2 SVGIG (reference sequence). This CDR3 comprises 13 residues. DNA for the CDR3: TGTGCCTGGAGTGCGGACAGGATAGAGACCCAGTACTTC. Encoded protein: CAWSADRIETQYF.

This clone showed up many times. This rearrangement joins TRBV11-1 to TRBJ2-7; TRBD2 matches 10 bases. The CDR3 has 16 residues. The junction had 10 bases not matched to a gene; V was cut back by 5 bases and J by 3 bases. Germline CDR1 reads SGHAT; CDR2 reads FQDESV (reference sequence). CDR3 region: CASSPSVGTSDYEQYF. DNA for the CDR3: TGTGCCAGCAGCCCCTCCGTGGGGACTAGCGACTACGAGCAGTACTTC.

This clone was recorded at least ten times. The V call is TRBV15, the J call TRBJ1-1; the match to TRBD1 covers 7 bases. The CDR3 is 14 residues long. Trimming took 9 bases from V and 4 from J; bases not matched to a gene: 11. Germline values: CDR1 LNHNV, CDR2 YYDKDF (reference sequence). CDR3 sequence (DNA): TGTGCCACGTCGACTACCGGGACAGTCACTGAAGCTTTCTTT. Encoded protein: CATSTTGTVTEAFF.

The sample holds a few counts of this clone. The CDR3 region is CASSEAPGLGHQPQHF. The CDR3 coding sequence is TGTGCCAGCAGTGAAGCGCCTGGGTTGGGGCATCAGCCCCAGCATTTT. This rearrangement joins TRBV6-1 to TRBJ1-5; TRBD1 might be the D (5 bases). The CDR3 extends over 16 amino acids. The germline V gene has CDR1 MNHNS and CDR2 SASEGT. Deletions cut 0 bases from V and 5 bases from J, with 14 bases between.

This clone has just a few counts. The gene calls are TRBV12-3 or TRBV12-4 and TRBJ1-2; possible D gene TRBD1, 6 bases. The CDR3 is 12 residues long. With 3 bases removed from V and 4 bases from J, the gap between germline ends came to 6 bases. The CDR3 protein is CASSFRGYGYTF. The CDR3 DNA sequence: TGTGCCAGCAGTTTCAGGGGCTATGGCTACACCTTC.

This clone was seen at least ten times. V is TRBV20-1 and J is TRBJ2-7; a possible D gene is TRBD2 (6 bases). The germline V gene encodes CDR1 DFQATT and CDR2 SNEGSKA (reference sequence). This CDR3 has 17 amino acids. V was trimmed by 0 bases and J by 0 bases, leaving 18 bases between them. The DNA of the CDR3 is TGCAGTGCTAGAGATTCTAGCGAGCTCGTCTCCTCCTACGAGCAGTACTTC. It is translated as CSARDSSELVSSYEQYF.

Many counts were recorded for this clone. The chain employs TRBV25-1 and TRBJ2-3; 9 nucleotides match TRBD2. From germline, CDR1 is MGHDK and CDR2 SYGVNS. The ends lost 2 bases at V and 2 bases at J; junction bases unmatched: 11. This CDR3 has 18 amino acids. CDR3 sequence: CASSESDRAGGPTDTQYF. The CDR3 bases are TGTGCCAGCAGTGAAAGTGATCGAGCGGGAGGTCCCACAGATACGCAGTATTTT.

This clone appeared a few times. The V and J genes are TRBV7-6 and TRBJ2-1; D call uncertain. The CDR3 is 12 residues long. The ends were cut back, 3 bases at V and 8 bases at J, with 8 bases in the middle. Germline V gene data show CDR1 as SGHVS and CDR2 as FNYEAQ. The CDR3 nucleotides are TGTGCCAGCAGCTTCCGTCATGATGAGCAGTTCTTC. This codes for CASSFRHDEQFF.

This clone was counted many times. The chain recombines TRBV18 with TRBJ2-7; 8 bases are shared with TRBD1. CDR3 size: 14 residues. V shed 8 bases and J 5 bases; nucleotides not matched to a gene: 11. The germline V gene has CDR1 KGHSH and CDR2 LQKENI. CDR3 nucleotide sequence: TGTGCCAGCCGACCCCGGGACAGGTCCGACGAGCAGTACTTC. This gives the protein CASRPRDRSDEQYF.

This clone was seen repeatedly, ten times or more. This sample includes further DNA sequences coding for the same CDR3. This chain connects TRBV24-1 to TRBJ2-1, with D perhaps given as TRBD1 or TRBD2 (5 bases each). CDR1 and CDR2 from the germline V gene are KGHDR and SFDVKD. This CDR3 has 15 residues. Here the CDR3 DNA reads TGTGCTACCGGCGACTATGCCTCCAGGGTGGATGAGCAGTTCTTC. As protein: CATGDYASRVDEQFF.

This clone turned up a few times. One end of the junction is discordant with germline, which a read error may explain. The chain links TRBV9 to TRBJ2-2, with TRBD2 matching over 7 bases. Looked up from germline, CDR1 is SGDLS and CDR2 is YYNGEE. This CDR3 has 17 amino acids. CDR3 loop: CASSALAVGPRGGELFF. The CDR3 DNA sequence: TGTGCCAGCAGCGCCCTAGCGGTAGGGCCGAGGGGCGGGGAGCTTTTTTTT.

This clone was seen at least ten times. The J gene is TRBJ2-7, the V gene TRBV7-9; 12 bases align to TRBD2. Trimming removed 0 bases from V and 7 bases from J; junction bases left unmatched: 10. This CDR3 region has 17 residues. CDR1 SEHNR and CDR2 FQNEAQ come from the germline V gene (reference sequence). This chain's CDR3 is CASSLARGLAGAGEQYF. As DNA, the CDR3 is TGTGCCAGCAGCTTAGCGCGGGGACTAGCGGGCGCTGGTGAGCAGTACTTC.

This chain uses TRBV7-2 with TRBJ2-2; D is uncertain. CDR3 length equals 15 residues. In germline, CDR1 is SGHTA, CDR2 FQGNSA. With 1 base removed from V and 6 bases from J, the gap between germline ends came to 12 bases. CDR3 region: CASSLGMSSPGELFF. In DNA form, the CDR3 reads TGTGCCAGCAGCTTAGGGATGTCGTCCCCCGGGGAGCTGTTTTTT.

This clone was seen repeatedly, ten times or more. A much larger clone differs by one base, so this may be a read error. The V and J genes are TRBV13 and TRBJ2-3; the D gene could be TRBD1 or TRBD2 (5 bases each). Per germline, CDR1 PRHDT and CDR2 FYEKMQ (reference sequence). Trimming left V 4 bases short and J 7 bases short, with 27 bases between. This CDR3 spans 18 amino acids. In nucleotides, the CDR3 is TGTGCCAGCAGCTCCCGACTACAGGACTCAGAGGGTACATATACGCAGTATTTT. The encoded protein is CASSSRLQDSEGTYTQYF.

This clone was detected many times. The rearrangement uses TRBV7-2 and TRBJ1-1, with a tentative D call TRBD1 (5 bases). The CDR3 runs 17 residues. Germline V gene lookup returns CDR1 SGHTA and CDR2 FQGNSA. V lost 3 bases and J 4 bases, leaving 21 bases between the germline ends. In DNA, the CDR3 is TGTGCCAGCAGCTTCTCGTCCGGGGCGGGGGAGCCCACTGAAGCTTTCTTT. The encoded protein is CASSFSSGAGEPTEAFF.